Sequencing of this T cell receptor beta chain was carried out in a study of PD-1 blockade in classical Hodgkin lymphoma. Study-level points and caveats: Researchers reported that CD4+ TCR diversity, though not CD8+, rose significantly by C4D1.

For this clone: The antigen is not known.

Libraries were prepared by immunoSEQ multiplex PCR; TCRdb keeps only in-frame clonotypes and omits some of them. The sample has roughly 9,300 clones, 87% seen once. The germline V and J ends were trimmed by 6 bases and 9 bases, with 12 bases remaining between them. CDR3 length equals 12 residues. CDR1 is SNHLY, CDR2 FYNNEI, per germline. Documented time point: cycle 4 day 1 (C4D1), after more than five weeks of nivolumab. Each of the patients experienced relapse following autologous stem cell transplantation, and their brentuximab vedotin exposure differed. The clonotype was recovered from a human donor with classical Hodgkin lymphoma. This chain joins TRBV2 and TRBJ1-3; D gene ambiguous. This material consisted of peripheral blood mononuclear cells (PBMCs), taken before the fourth cycle of nivolumab. Here the CDR3 reads CASRLGLGTIYF. The CDR3 nucleotides are TGTGCCAGCAGGCTAGGACTCGGCACCATATATTTT.